Given below is one TCR beta chain in context. Its matching antigen is unknown. The entry originates in a study of glioma-infiltrating T cells after dendritic cell vaccination. Study as a whole: Dendritic cells derived from monocytes and pulsed with autologous tumor lysate formed the vaccine. Dendritic cell vaccine was injected intradermally three times, biweekly.

Study-wide points: Only a small number of patients had complete blood and tumor samples.

The primer mix had 60 V beta and 13 J beta primers. Clones were read by immunoSEQ multiplex PCR, and TCRdb kept only the in-frame ones, dropping some. The sample has roughly 170 clones, 70% to 90% seen once. The input for sequencing was tumor tissue, taken before dendritic cell vaccination. This receptor was obtained from a human donor with glioblastoma.

Here the CDR3 reads CASSLGTAKNTYGYTF. In DNA form, the CDR3 reads TGTGCCAGCAGTTTAGGGACAGCGAAAAACACCTATGGCTACACCTTC. The chain uses TRBV28 and TRBJ1-2, with 7 bases aligning to TRBD1. The CDR3 has 16 amino acids. The junction had 10 bases not matched to a gene; V was cut back by 2 bases and J by 4 bases. CDR1 is MDHEN, CDR2 SYDVKM, per germline.